The 8 T cell receptor beta chains listed next were all sequenced from one sample in a study of T cell changes during pregnancy in multiple sclerosis. Generated by immunoSEQ multiplex PCR, the TCRdb table keeps only in-frame clones and is missing some. The table shows 80,000 to 130,000 clones, with around 93% occurring only once. The source was peripheral blood, collected before pregnancy. These receptors originate from a female donor with multiple sclerosis, enrolled in a pregnancy study.

This clone has just one count. The chain combines TRBV6-6 with TRBJ1-1; 7 bases fit TRBD1. Germline values: CDR1 MNHNY, CDR2 SVGAGI (reference sequence). This CDR3 comprises 15 residues. V lost 5 bases, J lost 2 bases, and 8 bases stayed unmatched. The CDR3 spells CASSVPGQHNTEAFF. Written as DNA, the CDR3 is TGTGCCAGCAGTGTCCCGGGACAGCATAACACTGAAGCTTTCTTT.

This chain links TRBV6-1 with TRBJ2-7; no firm D call. The V end lost 1 base, the J end lost 6 bases, and 13 bases lay between the germline ends. The V gene's germline CDR1 is MNHNS and CDR2 SASEGT. This CDR3 contains 14 residues. The CDR3 here is CASSEDDEASEQYF. CDR3 DNA sequence: TGTGCCAGCAGTGAAGACGATGAGGCTAGCGAGCAGTACTTC.

The table lists this clone with a count of one. The rearrangement uses TRBV30 and TRBJ1-1; a weak D match, TRBD1 (5 bases). The CDR3 length is 17 residues. V shed 0 bases and J shed 1 base, with 18 bases lying between them. CDR1 and CDR2 (germline): GTSNPN, SVGIG (reference sequence). The CDR3 DNA follows: TGTGCCTGGAGTGTTGTAGGTCAGGCAGGGCGGAACACTGAAGCTTTCTTT. Translating it yields CAWSVVGQAGRNTEAFF.

The rearrangement links TRBV7-5 to TRBJ1-1. TRBV7-5 is reported as a pseudogene. The CDR3 totals 14 residues. CDR3 loop: CVRSPGVLNTEAFF. For the CDR3, the DNA is TGTGTCAGAAGCCCGGGGGTCTTGAACACTGAAGCTTTCTTT.

CDR3 sequence reads: CASSLARGPYEQYF. The CDR3 region has the DNA TGCGCCAGCAGCTTGGCCAGGGGGCCCTACGAGCAGTACTTC. The gene calls are TRBV5-1 and TRBJ2-7, with 8 bases fitting TRBD1. This CDR3 contains 14 residues. Germline assignment: CDR1 SGHRS and CDR2 YFSETQ. V lost 0 bases, J lost 2 bases, and 1 base stayed unmatched. Variable domain in full (rest from reference TRBV5-1 and TRBJ2-7): KAGVTQTPRYLIKTRGQQVTLSCSPISGHRSVSWYQQTPGQGLQFLFEYFSETQRNKGNFPGRFSGRQFSNSRSEMNVSTLELGDSALYLCASSLARGPYEQYFGPGTRLTVT.

J is TRBJ2-7 and V is TRBV27; possible D gene TRBD1, 5 bases. V lost 5 bases and J lost 2, with 16 bases in between. The CDR3 is made up of 15 amino acids. Germline V lookup: CDR1 MNHEY, CDR2 SMNVEV (reference sequence). CDR3 amino acids: CASSPYRTSTYEQYF. In DNA, the CDR3 is TGTGCCAGCAGTCCCTATCGGACATCGACCTACGAGCAGTACTTC.

This chain links TRBV12-5 with TRBJ2-1; D is perhaps TRBD2 (5 bases). Trimming left V 0 bases short and J 2 bases short, with 11 bases between. This CDR3 comprises 16 residues. From germline, CDR1 is LGHNT and CDR2 FRNRAP. The CDR3 sequence is CASGLVRTGTYNEQFF. The DNA for the CDR3 is TGTGCTAGTGGTTTGGTAAGGACGGGGACCTACAATGAGCAGTTCTTC.

The chain has TRBV27 and TRBJ2-2; TRBD1 aligns across 11 bases. Trimming cost V 5 bases and J 7 bases; bases outside gene matches: 18. Germline CDR1 reads MNHEY; CDR2 reads SMNVEV (reference sequence). The CDR3 is 19 amino acids. CDR3 sequence (DNA): TGTGCCAGCAGTACGTGGGACAGGGGGATGGCGGGACTGCTCGGGGAGCTGTTTTTT. Protein product: CASSTWDRGMAGLLGELFF.